This T cell receptor beta chain was identified during a study of regulatory T cells in long-lasting Graves disease. Study conclusions and caveats: The analysis examined peripheral blood only and excluded thyroid tissue.

Specified time point: newly diagnosed GD, antithyroid drugs for less than 3 months. RNA isolated from PBMCs was used to make the TCR library. American Thyroid Association guidelines served as the basis for diagnosing Graves' disease. This clonotype appeared many times. Its cognate antigen is unknown. HTBI primers from iRepertoire and Arm-PCR of CDR3 regions yielded the TCR beta libraries. TCRdb re-called the multiplex PCR reads with MiXCR, one entry per CDR3 protein. The sample records hundreds of thousands of distinct CDR3 sequences, roughly 15% being singletons. This CDR3 is built from 15 residues. V lost 2 bases and J lost 4, with 15 bases in between. Germline V lookup: CDR1 SGHDT, CDR2 YYEEEE.

This receptor was obtained from a female donor with Graves disease. Sequenced material: peripheral blood mononuclear cells (PBMCs), taken at new diagnosis, from a patient treated with antithyroid drugs. This chain uses TRBV5-6 with TRBJ1-1; D unclear. The CDR3 DNA sequence: TGTGCCAGCAGCTTAAACCCCCTCCCGGGCACTGAAGCTTTCTTT. Translating it yields CASSLNPLPGTEAFF.